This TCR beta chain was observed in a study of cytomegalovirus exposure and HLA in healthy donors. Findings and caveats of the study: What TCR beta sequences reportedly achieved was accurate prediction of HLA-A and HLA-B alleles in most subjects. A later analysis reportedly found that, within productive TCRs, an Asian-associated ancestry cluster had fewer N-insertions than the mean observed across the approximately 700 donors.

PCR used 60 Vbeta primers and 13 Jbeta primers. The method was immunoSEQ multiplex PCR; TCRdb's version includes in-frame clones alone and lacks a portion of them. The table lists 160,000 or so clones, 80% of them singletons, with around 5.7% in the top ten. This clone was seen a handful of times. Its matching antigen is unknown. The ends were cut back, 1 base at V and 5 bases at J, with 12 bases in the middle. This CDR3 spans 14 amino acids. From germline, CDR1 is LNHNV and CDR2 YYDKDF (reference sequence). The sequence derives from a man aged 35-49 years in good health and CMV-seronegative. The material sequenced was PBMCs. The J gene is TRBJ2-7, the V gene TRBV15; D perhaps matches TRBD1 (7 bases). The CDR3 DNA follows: TGTGCCACCAGCAGAGGGACAGGCGGGAACGAGCAGTACTTC. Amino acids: CATSRGTGGNEQYF.